This T cell receptor (beta chain) was documented in a study of post-analysis software for immune sequencing data. Overall study findings and caveats: Those samples that were prepared in the same batch co-clustered strongly by F measure. TRBV5-6, TRBV5-1 and TRBV20-1 belonged to a set of a handful of TRBV segments that were more frequent in patients than controls. Comparison with controls showed significantly lower normalized Chao1 diversity in multiple sclerosis patients.

The V segment lost 8 bases and the J segment 4 bases; nucleotides outside the gene matches: 3. There are 15 residues in the CDR3. CDR1 is SGHAT and CDR2 is FQNNGV in the germline V gene. Libraries were made from TCR beta cDNA, and they carried unique molecular identifiers. Roughly 490,000 cDNA molecules came from 1 to 10 million T cells. TCRdb re-called the PCR reads with MiXCR, one entry per CDR3 protein. The data show about 260,000 distinct CDR3 sequences, 30% to 45% seen once. Remarks on this clonotype: Antigen unknown.

The TCR was taken from a girl under 18 with multiple sclerosis. Material for sequencing was blood. The rearrangement uses TRBV11-2 and TRBJ2-2, with TRBD2 matching 14 bases. The CDR3 is CASRLAGGGTGELFF. In DNA form, the CDR3 reads TGTGCCAGCCGACTAGCGGGAGGGGGCACCGGGGAGCTGTTTTTT.